What follows is one T cell receptor (beta chain) and its context. The CDR3 consists of 14 residues. With 2 bases clipped from V and 10 bases from J, the junction kept 8 bases outside the gene matches. CDR1 is LGHDT and CDR2 is YNNKEL in the germline V gene (reference sequence). These data are taken from a study of T cells after yellow fever vaccination. TCRdb itself ran the 5' RACE reads through MiXCR, one entry per CDR3 protein. The table has under 550,000 distinct CDR3 sequences, around a fifth seen once. The chain employs TRBV3-1 and TRBJ1-2, with 9 positions matching TRBD1. The TCR comes from a man aged 18 to 30 who received the YFV17D yellow fever vaccine. The sequences come from PBMCs, collected roughly 20 days after the first yellow fever vaccination. CDR3 loop: CASSQPHGQGTYTF. CDR3 coding DNA: TGTGCCAGCAGCCAACCTCACGGACAGGGGACCTACACCTTC.